The 20 T cell receptor beta chains in this list originate from one sample, sequenced in a study of cytomegalovirus exposure and HLA in healthy donors. Data came from immunoSEQ multiplex PCR; TCRdb stores just in-frame clones and leaves some out. This table has 180,000 or so clones, approximately 87% appearing once. Sequencing input: PBMCs. Every receptor here comes from a woman younger than 45 in good health and CMV-seronegative.

CDR3: CASSIGGGAETQYF. CDR3 in DNA: TGTGCCAGTAGTATAGGTGGGGGCGCGGAGACCCAGTACTTC. V and J are TRBV19 and TRBJ2-5, with a tentative D call TRBD1 (6 bases). CDR1 is LNHDA, CDR2 SQIVND, per germline (reference sequence). There are 14 residues in the CDR3. Deletions cut 1 base from V and 5 bases from J, with 11 bases between. The full variable domain, completed using reference TRBV19 and TRBJ2-5, is DGGITQSPKYLFRKEGQNVTLSCEQNLNHDAMYWYRQDPGQGLRLIYYSQIVNDFQKGDIAEGYSVSREKKESFPLTVTSAQKNPTAFYLCASSIGGGAETQYFGPGTRLLVL.

This clone appeared once. V is TRBV2 and J is TRBJ1-2, with D maybe TRBD1 (5 bases). The V end was cut by 5 bases, the J end by 2 bases, with 9 bases between. The CDR3 covers 13 residues. Per germline, CDR1 SNHLY and CDR2 FYNNEI. This chain's CDR3 is CASSSDMNYGYTF. Here the CDR3 DNA reads TGTGCCAGCAGTTCGGACATGAACTATGGCTACACCTTC.

The J gene is TRBJ2-3, the V gene TRBV2; D remains unclear. Trimming pared 4 bases from V and 0 bases from J, leaving 11 bases between. Germline V gene lookup returns CDR1 SNHLY and CDR2 FYNNEI. The CDR3 runs 15 residues. The CDR3 bases are TGTGCCAGCAGTGCTGGAGAGACTAGCACAGATACGCAGTATTTT. This translates into CASSAGETSTDTQYF.

This chain connects TRBV27 to TRBJ1-4, with D tentatively TRBD1 (6 bases). V lost 2 bases, J lost 10 bases, and 17 bases lay in between. CDR1 is MNHEY and CDR2 is SMNVEV in the germline V gene (reference sequence). The CDR3 consists of 15 residues. The CDR3 DNA is TGTGCCAGCAGTTTAGGTACCAGGGGAAGCGGAAAACTGTTTTTT. Translation: CASSLGTRGSGKLFF. The full variable domain, rest sourced from reference TRBV27 and TRBJ1-4, is EAQVTQNPRYLITVTGKKLTVTCSQNMNHEYMSWYRQDPGLGLRQIYYSMNVEVTDKGDVPEGYKVSRKEKRNFPLILESPSPNQTSLYFCASSLGTRGSGKLFFGSGTQLSVL.

CDR3 nucleotide sequence: TGTGCCAGCAGCTTGACAAGGCAATATCAGCCCCAGCATTTT. Translation gives CASSLTRQYQPQHF. The rearrangement links TRBV27 to TRBJ1-5; D is unclear. The V end was cut by 6 bases, the J end by 5 bases, with 14 bases between. The CDR3 has 14 amino acids. Germline lookup yields CDR1 MNHEY and CDR2 SMNVEV (reference sequence).

This clone turned up a few times. The chain uses TRBV4-1 and TRBJ1-6; possible D gene TRBD1, 5 bases. V lost 0 bases and J lost 7, with 16 bases in between. The CDR3 extends over 17 amino acids. Per the germline V gene, CDR1 is MGHRA and CDR2 is YSYEKL. The CDR3 loop reads CASSQEPQGSGNSPLHF. The CDR3 nucleotides are TGCGCCAGCAGCCAAGAACCGCAGGGAAGCGGGAATTCACCCCTCCACTTT.

This clone appeared a single time. The rearrangement links TRBV2 to TRBJ1-1; D is possibly TRBD1 (6 bases). V gave up 4 bases and J gave up 1 base, with 10 bases separating them. The CDR3 runs to 14 residues. Germline V gene lookup returns CDR1 SNHLY and CDR2 FYNNEI. The CDR3 DNA sequence: TGTGCCAGCAGTGGGTTGACAGGGAACACTGAAGCTTTCTTT. Translated, it gives CASSGLTGNTEAFF. Combining the CDR3 with reference TRBV2 and TRBJ1-1 gives the whole variable domain EPEVTQTPSHQVTQMGQEVILRCVPISNHLYFYWYRQILGQKVEFLVSFYNNEISEKSEIFDDQFSVERPDGSNFTLKIRSTKLEDSAMYFCASSGLTGNTEAFFGQGTRLTVV.

This clone has a single count. This chain links TRBV5-1 with TRBJ1-1, with TRBD1 matching over 7 bases. Germline V lookup: CDR1 SGHRS, CDR2 YFSETQ. CDR3 length: 13 amino acids. The junction had 0 bases not matched to a gene; V was cut back by 0 bases and J by 4 bases. The CDR3, as DNA: TGCGCCAGCAGCTTGGGGACAGGCACTGAAGCTTTCTTT. Residues: CASSLGTGTEAFF.

This clone was counted a few times. The V and J genes are TRBV7-2 and TRBJ1-6; 7 nucleotides agree with TRBD1. Germline CDR1 reads SGHTA; CDR2 reads FQGNSA. V was clipped by 6 bases and J by 6 bases; unmatched bases: 14. The length of the CDR3 is 17 residues. The CDR3 loop is CASSRRGDSVLNSPLHF. The CDR3 nucleotides are TGTGCCAGCAGTCGCCGAGGGGACAGCGTACTTAATTCACCCCTCCACTTT.

The chain joins TRBV6-1 to TRBJ2-7, with D possibly TRBD1 on 6 matching bases. Trimming stripped 11 bases from V and 2 bases from J, with 16 bases between. This CDR3 region has 13 residues. The V gene's germline CDR1 is MNHNS and CDR2 SASEGT. In DNA, the CDR3 is TGTGCCGGGGGCCTGGAGAGACCCTACGAGCAGTACTTC. Protein product: CAGGLERPYEQYF.

The chain has TRBV7-2 and TRBJ1-6; no definite D call. Germline CDR1 and CDR2: SGHTA and FQGNSA. The CDR3 spans 16 residues. Trimming took 1 base from V and 4 from J, leaving 11 bases between them. CDR3 sequence reads: CASSLGGLGYNSPLHF. CDR3 DNA sequence: TGTGCCAGCAGCTTAGGTGGGCTTGGTTATAATTCACCCCTCCACTTT.

The chain uses TRBV2 and TRBJ1-1, with a tentative D call TRBD1 (5 bases). The germline CDR1 and CDR2 sequences are SNHLY and FYNNEI. The CDR3 runs 12 residues. Trimming shortened V by 4 bases and J by 8 bases, and 11 bases separated the two germline ends. The CDR3 DNA is TGTGCCAGCAGTGTTATTCGGACAGAAGCTTTCTTT. It codes for CASSVIRTEAFF.

This chain joins TRBV6-5 and TRBJ2-3, with 12 bases identical to TRBD2. This CDR3 region has 14 residues. V shed 5 bases and J 4 bases; nucleotides not matched to a gene: 1. CDR1 is MNHEY, CDR2 SVGAGI, per germline. For the CDR3, the DNA is TGTGCCAGCAGTCGACTAGCGGGGGCAGATACGCAGTATTTT. Its protein product is CASSRLAGADTQYF.

The genes are TRBV9 and TRBJ2-5, with 7 bases matching TRBD2. CDR1 and CDR2 (germline): SGDLS, YYNGEE. The CDR3 spans 13 residues. V was pared by 2 bases and J by 2 bases, with 0 bases of the junction left unmatched. Here the CDR3 reads CASSVGGQETQYF. The CDR3 region has the DNA TGTGCCAGCAGCGTCGGGGGGCAAGAGACCCAGTACTTC.

The chain employs TRBV27 and TRBJ1-2, with D possibly being TRBD1 (6 bases). The germline V gene encodes CDR1 MNHEY and CDR2 SMNVEV (reference sequence). This CDR3 is 14 amino acids long. V lost 6 bases to trimming and J lost 4 bases, with 15 bases between them. The CDR3 loop reads CASRGGGYRYGYTF. In DNA, the CDR3 is TGTGCCAGCAGGGGAGGGGGGTATCGCTATGGCTACACCTTC.

This chain connects TRBV11-3 to TRBJ1-3; 8 nucleotides line up with TRBD1. The CDR3 extends over 18 amino acids. Germline CDR1 and CDR2: SGHNT and YENEEA. J was trimmed by 9 bases and V by 1 base; bases with no gene match: 17. In nucleotides, the CDR3 is TGTGCCAGCAGCTTAGCGTACCGACAGGGGTCGGGAAACGGCACCATATATTTT. Protein product: CASSLAYRQGSGNGTIYF.

The J gene is TRBJ1-2, the V gene TRBV7-2; 7 nucleotides align to TRBD1. This CDR3 has 16 residues. V gave up 5 bases and J gave up 1 base; unmatched junction bases: 10. Per the germline V gene, CDR1 is SGHTA and CDR2 is FQGNSA. CDR3 sequence reads: CASSPLRQGFNYGYTF. DNA of the CDR3: TGTGCCAGCAGCCCCCTACGACAGGGTTTTAACTATGGCTACACCTTC.

This clone came up a few times. This rearrangement joins TRBV6-1 to TRBJ1-6, with TRBD1 as a possible D gene (5 bases). In germline, CDR1 is MNHNS, CDR2 SASEGT. The CDR3 totals 13 residues. V lost 3 bases and J lost 10, with 10 bases in between. CDR3 sequence (DNA): TGTGCCAGCAGTGACAGGGTTGTATCACCCCTCCACTTT. Translating it yields CASSDRVVSPLHF.

This chain joins TRBV5-4 and TRBJ1-1, with D possibly TRBD1 on 5 matching bases. This CDR3 comprises 13 residues. The V end lost 1 base, the J end lost 6 bases, and 10 bases lay between the germline ends. Germline loops: CDR1 SGHNT, CDR2 YYREEE (reference sequence). The DNA for the CDR3 is TGTGCCAGCAGCTTGCTGGGAGGGGCTGAAGCTTTCTTT. Its translation: CASSLLGGAEAFF.

The V call is TRBV6-5, the J call TRBJ2-7, with D perhaps TRBD2 (6 bases). The CDR3 covers 14 residues. V was shortened by 4 bases and J by 6 bases, with 16 bases between the two germline ends. The germline CDR1 and CDR2 sequences are MNHEY and SVGAGI. The CDR3 loop reads CASSWGGEQFEQYF. For the CDR3, the DNA is TGTGCCAGCAGTTGGGGCGGGGAACAGTTCGAGCAGTACTTC.